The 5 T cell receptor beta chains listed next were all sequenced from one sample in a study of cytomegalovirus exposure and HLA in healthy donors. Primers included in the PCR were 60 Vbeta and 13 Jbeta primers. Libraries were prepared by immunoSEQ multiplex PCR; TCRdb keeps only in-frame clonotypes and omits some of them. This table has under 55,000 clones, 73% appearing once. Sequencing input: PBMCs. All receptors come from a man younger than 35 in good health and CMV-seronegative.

In nucleotides, the CDR3 is TGTGCCAGCAGCCGTCCCTGGGCAGGGGATACGCAGTATTTT. Its translation: CASSRPWAGDTQYF. The V and J genes are TRBV5-4 and TRBJ2-3; TRBD1 is a possible D gene (5 bases). Trimming took off 4 bases at V and 6 bases at J, with 15 bases between the two ends. The CDR3 loop spans 14 amino acids. Germline V gives CDR1 SGHNT, CDR2 YYREEE (reference sequence).

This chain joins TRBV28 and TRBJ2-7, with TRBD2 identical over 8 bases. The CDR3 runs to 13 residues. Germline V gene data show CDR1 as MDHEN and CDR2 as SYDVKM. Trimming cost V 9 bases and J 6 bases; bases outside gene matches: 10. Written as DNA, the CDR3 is TGTGCCAGTGGAGCGGGAGTAAAGACCGAGCAGTACTTC. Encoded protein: CASGAGVKTEQYF.

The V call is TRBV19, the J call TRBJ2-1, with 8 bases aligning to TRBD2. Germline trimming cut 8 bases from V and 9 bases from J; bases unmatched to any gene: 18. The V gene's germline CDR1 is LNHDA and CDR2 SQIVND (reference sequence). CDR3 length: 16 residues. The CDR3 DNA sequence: TGTGCCAGTGGGGGGGTAGGGGGACTAGTGAGGGGTGAGCAGTTCTTC. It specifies CASGGVGGLVRGEQFF.

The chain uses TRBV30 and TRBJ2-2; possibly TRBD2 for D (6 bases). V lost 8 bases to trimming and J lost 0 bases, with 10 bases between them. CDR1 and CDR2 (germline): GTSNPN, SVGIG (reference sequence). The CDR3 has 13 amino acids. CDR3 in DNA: TGTGCCGGGGACTTTACGAACACCGGGGAGCTGTTTTTT. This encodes CAGDFTNTGELFF.

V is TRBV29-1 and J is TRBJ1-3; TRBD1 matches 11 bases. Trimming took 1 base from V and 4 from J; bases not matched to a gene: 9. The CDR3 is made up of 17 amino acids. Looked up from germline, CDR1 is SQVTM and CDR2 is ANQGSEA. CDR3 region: CSVEVGGQGAQGNTIYF. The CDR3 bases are TGCAGCGTTGAAGTCGGAGGACAGGGGGCGCAAGGAAACACCATATATTTT.